This TCR beta chain was obtained from a study of cytomegalovirus exposure and HLA in healthy donors. Whole-study results and caveats: Exclusion as indistinguishable affected some V segments, including TRBV6-2 and TRBV6-3. Later analysis showed most CMV-associated TCR beta chains appearing HLA-restricted. The productive fraction for most TCR beta V segments was about 87% or about 30% in an earlier analysis.

Donors were nominally healthy when sampled, though unrecorded immune exposures were likely. Points on this clone: Its specificity is not known.

Germline V gives CDR1 MGHRA, CDR2 YSYEKL. V lost 0 bases and J lost 9, with 8 bases in between. The CDR3 length is 12 residues. In the PCR, 60 Vbeta and 13 Jbeta primers were used. Clones were sequenced by immunoSEQ multiplex PCR, and TCRdb holds only the in-frame ones, with some missing. This sample's table reports 35,000 to 45,000 clones. Sequenced input: PBMCs. This rearrangement joins TRBV4-1 to TRBJ1-1; D not resolved. The sequence was collected from a male donor in good health and CMV-seronegative. CDR3 DNA: TGCGCCAGCAGCCAAGATTCCGCGAAAGCTTTCTTT. Protein sequence: CASSQDSAKAFF.